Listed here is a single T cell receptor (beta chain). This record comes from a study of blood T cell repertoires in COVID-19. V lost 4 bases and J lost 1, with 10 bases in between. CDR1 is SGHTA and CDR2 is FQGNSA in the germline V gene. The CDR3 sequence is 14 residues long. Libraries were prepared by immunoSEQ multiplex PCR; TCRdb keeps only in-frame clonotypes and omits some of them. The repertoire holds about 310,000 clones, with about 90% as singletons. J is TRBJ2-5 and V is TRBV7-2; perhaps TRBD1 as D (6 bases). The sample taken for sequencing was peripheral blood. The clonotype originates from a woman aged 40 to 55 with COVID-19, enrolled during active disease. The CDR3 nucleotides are TGTGCCAGCAGCTCCCTGGGGGCCCAAGAGACCCAGTACTTC. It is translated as CASSSLGAQETQYF. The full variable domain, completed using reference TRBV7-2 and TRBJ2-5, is GAGVSQSPSNKVTEKGKDVELRCDPISGHTALYWYRQSLGQGLEFLIYFQGNSAPDKSGLPSDRFSAERTGGSVSTLTIQRTQQEDSAVYLCASSSLGAQETQYFGPGTRLLVL.